This section outlines one T cell receptor (beta chain) sequence together with its context. Antigen: not known. This sample is part of a study of cytomegalovirus exposure and HLA in healthy donors. The study's findings and limits: Later analysis identified a missense DCLRE1C variant that was linked to TCR beta V- and J-gene trimming. The study listed 150 to 200 cytomegalovirus-associated TCR beta chains. Researchers reportedly found TCR beta sequences accurately predicted most subjects' HLA-A and HLA-B alleles. Most CMV-associated TCR beta chains appeared HLA-restricted in a later analysis.

The study ran its PCR with 60 Vbeta and 13 Jbeta primers. This table comes from immunoSEQ multiplex PCR, and its TCRdb copy is limited to in-frame clones, with some not included. The data show about 110,000 clones, around 80% seen once. This receptor was taken from a man aged 30 to 39 in good health and CMV-seronegative. Material for sequencing was PBMCs.

The CDR3 is CASSLVSRASSYEQYF. The DNA for the CDR3 is TGCGCCAGCAGCTTGGTGTCCAGGGCGAGCTCCTACGAGCAGTACTTC. The chain joins TRBV5-1 to TRBJ2-7, with D perhaps matching TRBD1 (5 bases). This CDR3 spans 16 amino acids. Between the trimmed V and J ends, which lost 0 bases and 0 bases, there was a span of 13 bases. Germline CDR1 reads SGHRS; CDR2 reads YFSETQ. Based on the CDR3 plus reference TRBV5-1 and TRBJ2-7, the full variable domain is KAGVTQTPRYLIKTRGQQVTLSCSPISGHRSVSWYQQTPGQGLQFLFEYFSETQRNKGNFPGRFSGRQFSNSRSEMNVSTLELGDSALYLCASSLVSRASSYEQYFGPGTRLTVT.